The next 7 T cell receptor beta chains were all read from a single sample in a study of regulatory T cells. The antigens of these receptors remain unknown. The primer mix had 52 TRBV and 13 TRBJ primers. Assay used: immunoSEQ multiplex PCR; TCRdb lists only in-frame clones, some missing. The sample contains over 25,000 clones, about 93% of which appear only once. Study-level points and caveats: Hydrophobic residues at CDR3 positions 6 and 7 were enriched in conventional CD4+ T cells of CD3G-deficient patients.

Sequencing was done on a sample of conventional CD4+ T cells sorted from blood. The receptors come from a child younger than 10 with CD3G deficiency.

This clone occurred once. The chain combines TRBV18 with TRBJ2-5, with D hard to call. The germline CDR1 and CDR2 sequences are KGHSH and LQKENI. The germline V and J ends were trimmed by 3 bases and 1 base, with 9 bases remaining between them. The CDR3 has 14 residues. The CDR3 spells CASSPQRSQETQYF. The CDR3 DNA is TGTGCCAGCTCACCTCAGAGGTCCCAAGAGACCCAGTACTTC.

V usage is TRBV6-1 and J usage is TRBJ1-2; D is unresolved. Germline loops: CDR1 MNHNS, CDR2 SASEGT. This CDR3 is built from 14 residues. Trimming took off 1 base at V and 5 bases at J, with 11 bases between the two ends. CDR3 loop: CASSEGLGIYGYTF. CDR3 coding DNA: TGTGCCAGCAGTGAAGGGTTAGGGATTTATGGCTACACCTTC.

This clone was detected only a few times. The genes are TRBV10-2 and TRBJ1-5; D unresolved. Trimming left V 6 bases short and J 6 bases short, with 15 bases between. Germline V gene sequence: CDR1 WSHSY, CDR2 SAAADI. CDR3 length: 14 amino acids. The CDR3 DNA reads TGCGCCAGCAGGGGGAGGGATATTAGTCAGCCCCAGCATTTT. Residues: CASRGRDISQPQHF.

The chain joins TRBV7-2 to TRBJ2-7, with D tentatively TRBD2 (6 bases). This CDR3 is built from 14 residues. CDR1 and CDR2 (germline): SGHTA, FQGNSA. Trimming left V 5 bases short and J 5 bases short, with 16 bases between. CDR3 sequence reads: CASSLTSEAHEQYF. For the CDR3, the DNA is TGTGCCAGCAGCCTGACTAGTGAAGCGCACGAGCAGTACTTC.

The gene calls are TRBV7-9 and TRBJ2-3, with 8 bases aligning to TRBD2. CDR3 length: 15 residues. V gave up 5 bases and J gave up 3 bases; unmatched junction bases: 7. CDR1 and CDR2 (germline): SEHNR, FQNEAQ (reference sequence). As DNA, the CDR3 is TGTGCCAGCAGCCGGGGACTAGTGAGGACAGATACGCAGTATTTT. It encodes CASSRGLVRTDTQYF.

This chain connects TRBV28 to TRBJ2-1, with D maybe TRBD1 (6 bases). The V gene lost 5 bases and the J gene lost 7 bases, with 18 bases spanning the gap. This CDR3 contains 15 residues. Germline values: CDR1 MDHEN, CDR2 SYDVKM. The CDR3 coding sequence is TGTGCCAGCAGTCGGTGGGGGCCCCCGATAAATGAGCAGTTCTTC. This codes for CASSRWGPPINEQFF.

The V gene is TRBV28, the J gene TRBJ2-2; tentatively, D is TRBD2 (5 bases). With 5 bases removed from V and 0 bases from J, the gap between germline ends came to 13 bases. The germline V gene encodes CDR1 MDHEN and CDR2 SYDVKM. The CDR3 has 16 residues. Here the CDR3 DNA reads TGTGCCAGCAGTCGGCGGGCGCGAACGAACACCGGGGAGCTGTTTTTT. As protein: CASSRRARTNTGELFF.